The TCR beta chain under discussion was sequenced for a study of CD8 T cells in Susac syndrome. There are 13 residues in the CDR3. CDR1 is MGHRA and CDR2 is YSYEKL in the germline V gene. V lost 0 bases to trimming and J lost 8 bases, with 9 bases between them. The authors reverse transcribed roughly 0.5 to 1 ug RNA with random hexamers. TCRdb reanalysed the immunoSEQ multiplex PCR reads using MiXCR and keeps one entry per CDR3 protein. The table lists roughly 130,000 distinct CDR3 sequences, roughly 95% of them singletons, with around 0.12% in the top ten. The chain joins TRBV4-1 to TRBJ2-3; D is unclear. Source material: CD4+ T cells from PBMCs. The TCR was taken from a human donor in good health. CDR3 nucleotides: TGCGCCAGCAGCCAAGAGGGAACCGGTACGCAGTATTTT. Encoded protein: CASSQEGTGTQYF.